Detailed here is one T cell receptor beta chain. Produced via immunoSEQ multiplex PCR; TCRdb's table is partial and in-frame only. The sample consists of about 80,000 clones, about 90% of them appearing once. CDR1 SQVTM and CDR2 ANQGSEA come from the germline V gene. The CDR3 totals 13 residues. V dropped 7 bases and J dropped 0 bases, with 12 bases sitting between them. The data belong to a study of T cell changes during pregnancy in multiple sclerosis. The rearrangement links TRBV29-1 to TRBJ1-2; D remains ambiguous. The source was peripheral blood, collected before pregnancy. The source is a female donor with multiple sclerosis, enrolled in a pregnancy study. Here the CDR3 reads CSAERATNYGYTF. The CDR3 region has the DNA TGCAGCGCGGAGCGGGCTACTAACTATGGCTACACCTTC.